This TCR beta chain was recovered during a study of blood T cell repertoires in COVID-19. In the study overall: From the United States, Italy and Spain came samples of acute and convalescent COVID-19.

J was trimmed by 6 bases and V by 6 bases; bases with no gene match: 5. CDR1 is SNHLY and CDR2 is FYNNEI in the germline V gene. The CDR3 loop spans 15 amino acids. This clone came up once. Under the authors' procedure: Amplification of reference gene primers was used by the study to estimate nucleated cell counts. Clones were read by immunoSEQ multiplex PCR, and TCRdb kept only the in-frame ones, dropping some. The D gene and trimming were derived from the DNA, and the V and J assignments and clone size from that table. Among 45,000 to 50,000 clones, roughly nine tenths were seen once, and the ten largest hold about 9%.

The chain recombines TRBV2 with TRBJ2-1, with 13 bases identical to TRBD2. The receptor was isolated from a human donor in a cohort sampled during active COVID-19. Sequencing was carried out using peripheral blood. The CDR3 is CASRGGLAGVNEQFF. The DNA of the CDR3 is TGTGCCAGCAGGGGAGGACTAGCGGGGGTCAATGAGCAGTTCTTC.